This T cell receptor beta chain is from a study of blood T cell repertoires in COVID-19. Turning to the study itself: COVID-19 samples, acute and convalescent, were from the United States, Italy and Spain. T cells, B-cell-depleted T cells, or PBMCs provided the cDNA or gDNA that served as material.

Original analysis: The authors estimated nucleated cell counts from reference gene primer amplification. Libraries were prepared by immunoSEQ multiplex PCR; TCRdb keeps only in-frame clonotypes and omits some of them. The DNA was the basis for D and trimming; V, J and clone size are from that table. Found here are over 70,000 clones, more than 60% of them singletons; the top ten hold around 30%. Germline V lookup: CDR1 LNHDA, CDR2 SQIVND (reference sequence). CDR3 length: 16 residues. V was pared by 0 bases and J by 2 bases, with 11 bases between. Input material: peripheral blood. This sequence was found in an elderly woman with active or convalescent COVID-19. This chain links TRBV19 with TRBJ1-3; no definite D call. CDR3: CASSIDEEGAGNTIYF. CDR3 DNA: TGTGCCAGTAGTATAGACGAGGAGGGTGCTGGAAACACCATATATTTT.